The sample holds one count of the clone carrying this T cell receptor (beta chain). The germline gives CDR1 SQVTM, CDR2 ANQGSEA. The CDR3 is 14 amino acids. V dropped 7 bases and J dropped 7; count of bases not matched to a gene: 11. These data belong to a study of blood T cell repertoires in COVID-19. Study-wide background: PBMCs, B-cell-depleted T cells, or T cells were the source of the cDNA or gDNA that made up the material.

Per the original methods: Amplified reference gene primers provided the basis for estimating nucleated cell counts. Assay used: immunoSEQ multiplex PCR; TCRdb lists only in-frame clones, some missing. D and trimming come from the DNA, and the V and J calls and clone size come from that table. Here the sample spans 95,000 to 150,000 clones, 87% being singletons. The chain joins TRBV29-1 to TRBJ2-2, with TRBD2 identical over 8 bases. This TCR derives from an older woman with acute or convalescent COVID-19. Sequenced: peripheral blood. The CDR3 protein is CSGREGLLGGELFF. CDR3 bases: TGCAGCGGTCGGGAGGGACTGCTTGGCGGGGAGCTGTTTTTT.